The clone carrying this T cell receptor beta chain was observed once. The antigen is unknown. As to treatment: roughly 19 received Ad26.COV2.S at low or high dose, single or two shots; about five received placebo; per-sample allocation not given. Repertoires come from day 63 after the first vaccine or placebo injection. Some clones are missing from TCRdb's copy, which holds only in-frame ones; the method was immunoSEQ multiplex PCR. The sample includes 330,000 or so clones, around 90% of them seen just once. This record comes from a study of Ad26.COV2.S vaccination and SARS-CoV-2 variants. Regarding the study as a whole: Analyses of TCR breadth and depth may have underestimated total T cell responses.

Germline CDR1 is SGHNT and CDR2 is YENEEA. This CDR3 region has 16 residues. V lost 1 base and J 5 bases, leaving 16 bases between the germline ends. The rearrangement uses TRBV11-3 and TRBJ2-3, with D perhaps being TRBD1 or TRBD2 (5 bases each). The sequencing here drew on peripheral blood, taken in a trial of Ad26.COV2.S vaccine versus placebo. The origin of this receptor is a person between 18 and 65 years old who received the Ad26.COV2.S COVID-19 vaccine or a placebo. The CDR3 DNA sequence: TGTGCCAGCAGCTTAGGAGGGACGTCGAGTGGAGATACGCAGTATTTT. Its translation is CASSLGGTSSGDTQYF.